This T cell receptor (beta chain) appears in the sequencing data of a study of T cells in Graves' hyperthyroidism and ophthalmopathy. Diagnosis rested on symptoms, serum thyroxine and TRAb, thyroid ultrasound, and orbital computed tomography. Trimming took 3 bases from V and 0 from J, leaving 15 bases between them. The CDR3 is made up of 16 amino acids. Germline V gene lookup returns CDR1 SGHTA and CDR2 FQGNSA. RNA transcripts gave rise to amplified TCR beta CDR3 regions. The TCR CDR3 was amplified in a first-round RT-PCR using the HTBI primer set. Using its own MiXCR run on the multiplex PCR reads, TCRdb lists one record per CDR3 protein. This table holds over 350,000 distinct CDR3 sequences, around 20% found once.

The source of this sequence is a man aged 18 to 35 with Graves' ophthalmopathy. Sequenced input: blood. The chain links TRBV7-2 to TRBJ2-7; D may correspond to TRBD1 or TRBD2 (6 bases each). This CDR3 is CASSLGGPGHSYEQYF. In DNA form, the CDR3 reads TGTGCCAGCAGCTTGGGGGGCCCGGGACACTCCTACGAGCAGTACTTC. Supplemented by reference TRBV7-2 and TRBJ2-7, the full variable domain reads GAGVSQSPSNKVTEKGKDVELRCDPISGHTALYWYRQSLGQGLEFLIYFQGNSAPDKSGLPSDRFSAERTGGSVSTLTIQRTQQEDSAVYLCASSLGGPGHSYEQYFGPGTRLTVT.